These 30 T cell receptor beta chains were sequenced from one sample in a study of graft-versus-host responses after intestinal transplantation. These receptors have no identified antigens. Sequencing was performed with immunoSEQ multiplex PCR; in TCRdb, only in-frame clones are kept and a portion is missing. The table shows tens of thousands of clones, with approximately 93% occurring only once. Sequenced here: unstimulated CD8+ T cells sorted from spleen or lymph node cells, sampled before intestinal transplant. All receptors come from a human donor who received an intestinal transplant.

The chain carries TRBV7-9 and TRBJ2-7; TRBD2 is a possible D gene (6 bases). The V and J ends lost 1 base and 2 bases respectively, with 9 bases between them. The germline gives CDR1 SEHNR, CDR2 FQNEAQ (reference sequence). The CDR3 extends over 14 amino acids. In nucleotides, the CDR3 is TGTGCCAGCAGCTTAGGCGGGATCCCCTACGAGCAGTACTTC. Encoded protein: CASSLGGIPYEQYF.

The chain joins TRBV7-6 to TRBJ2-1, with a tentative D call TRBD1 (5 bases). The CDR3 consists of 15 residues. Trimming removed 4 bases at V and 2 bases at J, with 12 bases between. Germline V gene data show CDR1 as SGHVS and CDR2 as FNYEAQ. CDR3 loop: CASSSKLGAYNEQFF. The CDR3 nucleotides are TGTGCCAGCAGCTCCAAGTTAGGGGCCTACAATGAGCAGTTCTTC.

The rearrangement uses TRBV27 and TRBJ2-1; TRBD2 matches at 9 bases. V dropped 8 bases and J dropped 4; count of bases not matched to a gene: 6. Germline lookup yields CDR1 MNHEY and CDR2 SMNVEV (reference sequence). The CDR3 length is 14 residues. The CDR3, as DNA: TGTGCCAGCTCCTTAGCGGGAGAATACAATGAGCAGTTCTTC. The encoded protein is CASSLAGEYNEQFF.

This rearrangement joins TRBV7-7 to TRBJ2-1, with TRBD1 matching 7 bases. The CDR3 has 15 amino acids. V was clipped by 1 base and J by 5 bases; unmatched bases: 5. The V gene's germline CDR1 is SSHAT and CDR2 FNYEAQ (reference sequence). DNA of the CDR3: TGTGCCAGCAGCTTAGGGGACAGTAGCAACAATGAGCAGTTCTTC. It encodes CASSLGDSSNNEQFF.

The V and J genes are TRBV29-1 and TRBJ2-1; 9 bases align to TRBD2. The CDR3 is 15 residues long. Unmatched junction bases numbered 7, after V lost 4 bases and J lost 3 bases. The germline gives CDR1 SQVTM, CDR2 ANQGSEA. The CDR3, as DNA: TGCAGCGTTGGATGGGGGCGGGAGGGCTACAATGAGCAGTTCTTC. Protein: CSVGWGREGYNEQFF.

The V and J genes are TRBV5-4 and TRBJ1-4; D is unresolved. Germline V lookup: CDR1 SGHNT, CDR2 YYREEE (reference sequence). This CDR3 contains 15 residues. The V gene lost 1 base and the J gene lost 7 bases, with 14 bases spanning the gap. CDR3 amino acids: CASSLRGRLGEKLFF. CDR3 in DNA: TGTGCCAGCAGCTTGAGAGGCAGGTTGGGTGAAAAACTGTTTTTT.

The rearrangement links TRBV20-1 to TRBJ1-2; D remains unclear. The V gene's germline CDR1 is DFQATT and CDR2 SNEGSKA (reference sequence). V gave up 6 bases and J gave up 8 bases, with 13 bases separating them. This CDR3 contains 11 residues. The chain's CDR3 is CSASHGGGYTF. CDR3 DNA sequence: TGCAGTGCCAGTCACGGTGGGGGCTACACCTTC.

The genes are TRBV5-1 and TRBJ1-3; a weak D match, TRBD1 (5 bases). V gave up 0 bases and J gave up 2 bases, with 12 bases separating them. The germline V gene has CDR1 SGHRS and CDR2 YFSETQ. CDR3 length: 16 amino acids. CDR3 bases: TGCGCCAGCAGCTTGGGATGGGGGGAAGCTGGAAACACCATATATTTT. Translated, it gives CASSLGWGEAGNTIYF.

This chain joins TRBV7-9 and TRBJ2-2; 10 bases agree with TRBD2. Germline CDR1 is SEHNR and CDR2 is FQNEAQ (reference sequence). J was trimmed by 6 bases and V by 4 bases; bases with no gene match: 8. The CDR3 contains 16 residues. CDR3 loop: CASSSRLAGVPGELFF. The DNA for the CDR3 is TGTGCCAGCAGCTCCAGACTAGCGGGCGTTCCCGGGGAGCTGTTTTTT.

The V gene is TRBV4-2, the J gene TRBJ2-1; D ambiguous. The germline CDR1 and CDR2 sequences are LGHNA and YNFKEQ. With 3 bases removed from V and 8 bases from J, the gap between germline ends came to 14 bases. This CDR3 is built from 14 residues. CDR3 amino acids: CASSQPAVGDEQFF. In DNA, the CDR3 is TGTGCCAGCAGCCAGCCGGCGGTTGGGGATGAGCAGTTCTTC.

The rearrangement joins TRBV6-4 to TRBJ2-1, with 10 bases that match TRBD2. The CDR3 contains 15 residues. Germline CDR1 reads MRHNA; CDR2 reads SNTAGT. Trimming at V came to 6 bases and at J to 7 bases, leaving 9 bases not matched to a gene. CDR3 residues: CASRKLAGETNEQFF. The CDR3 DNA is TGTGCCAGCAGGAAGCTAGCGGGAGAAACTAATGAGCAGTTCTTC.

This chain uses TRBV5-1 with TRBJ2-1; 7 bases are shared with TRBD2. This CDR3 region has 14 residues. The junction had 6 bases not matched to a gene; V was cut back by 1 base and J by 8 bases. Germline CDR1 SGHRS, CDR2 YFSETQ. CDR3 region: CASSLSGGSDEQFF. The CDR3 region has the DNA TGCGCCAGCAGCTTGTCTGGCGGGAGTGATGAGCAGTTCTTC.

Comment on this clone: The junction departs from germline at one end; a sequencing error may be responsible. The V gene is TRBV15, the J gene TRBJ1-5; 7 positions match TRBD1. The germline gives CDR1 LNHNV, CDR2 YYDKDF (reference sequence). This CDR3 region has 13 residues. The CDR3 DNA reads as TGTGCCACCAGCAGAGAGCCGACAGGGAAGTCTACCTTT. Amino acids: CATSREPTGKSTF.

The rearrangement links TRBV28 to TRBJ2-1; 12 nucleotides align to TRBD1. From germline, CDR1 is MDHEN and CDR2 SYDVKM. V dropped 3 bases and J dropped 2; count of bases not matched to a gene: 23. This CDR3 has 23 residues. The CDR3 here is CASSFPRFEGDRGPLFPYNEQFF. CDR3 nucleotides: TGTGCCAGCAGTTTCCCCCGGTTTGAGGGGGACAGGGGGCCTTTGTTCCCCTACAATGAGCAGTTCTTC.

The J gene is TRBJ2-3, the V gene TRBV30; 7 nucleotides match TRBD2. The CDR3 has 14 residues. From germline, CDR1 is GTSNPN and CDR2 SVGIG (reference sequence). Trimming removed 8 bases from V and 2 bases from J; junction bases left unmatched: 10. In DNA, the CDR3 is TGTGCCCGGAACGGGGGAGGGATCACAGATACGCAGTATTTT. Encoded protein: CARNGGGITDTQYF.

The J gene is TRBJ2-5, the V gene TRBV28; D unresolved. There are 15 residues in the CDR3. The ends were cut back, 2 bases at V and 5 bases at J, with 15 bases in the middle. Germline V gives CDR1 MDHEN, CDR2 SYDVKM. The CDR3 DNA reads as TGTGCCAGCAGTTTAAACCACCCAATGGAGGAGACCCAGTACTTC. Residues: CASSLNHPMEETQYF.

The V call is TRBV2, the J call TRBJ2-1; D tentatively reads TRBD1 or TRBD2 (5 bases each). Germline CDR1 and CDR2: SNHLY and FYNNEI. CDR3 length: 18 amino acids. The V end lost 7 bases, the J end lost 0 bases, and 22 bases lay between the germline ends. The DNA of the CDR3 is TGTGCCAGCAATAGCCTGAGGGACCAATATTCCTCCTACAATGAGCAGTTCTTC. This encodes CASNSLRDQYSSYNEQFF.

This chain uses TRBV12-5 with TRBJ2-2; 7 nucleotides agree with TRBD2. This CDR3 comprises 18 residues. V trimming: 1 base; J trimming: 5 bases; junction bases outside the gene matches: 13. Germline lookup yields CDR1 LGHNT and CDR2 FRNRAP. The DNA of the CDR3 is TGTGCTAGTGGTTTGGACCCTGATTACGGGGGGTTGACCGGGGAGCTGTTTTTT. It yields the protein CASGLDPDYGGLTGELFF.

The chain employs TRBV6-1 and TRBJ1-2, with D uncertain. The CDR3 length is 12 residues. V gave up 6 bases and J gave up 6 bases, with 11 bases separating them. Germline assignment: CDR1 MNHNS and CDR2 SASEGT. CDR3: CASRGPRNGYTF. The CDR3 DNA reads TGTGCCAGCAGGGGCCCTAGGAATGGCTACACCTTC.

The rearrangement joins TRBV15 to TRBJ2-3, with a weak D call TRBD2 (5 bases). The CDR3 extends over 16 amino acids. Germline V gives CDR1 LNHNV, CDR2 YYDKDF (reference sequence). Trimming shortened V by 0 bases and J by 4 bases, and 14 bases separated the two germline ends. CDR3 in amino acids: CATSRDEGRGPDTQYF. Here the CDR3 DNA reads TGTGCCACCAGCAGAGATGAGGGAAGAGGGCCAGATACGCAGTATTTT.

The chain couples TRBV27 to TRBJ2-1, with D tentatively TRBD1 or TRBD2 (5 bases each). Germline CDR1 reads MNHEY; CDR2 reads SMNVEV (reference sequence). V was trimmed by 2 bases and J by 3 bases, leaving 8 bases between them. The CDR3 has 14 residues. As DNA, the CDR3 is TGTGCCAGCAGTTTAGAGGGGCGCTACAATGAGCAGTTCTTC. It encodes CASSLEGRYNEQFF.

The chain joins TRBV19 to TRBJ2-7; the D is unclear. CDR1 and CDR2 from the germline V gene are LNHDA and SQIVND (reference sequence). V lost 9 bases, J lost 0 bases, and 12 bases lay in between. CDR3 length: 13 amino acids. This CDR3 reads CASSPYSSYEQYF. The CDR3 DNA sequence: TGTGCCAGCTCCCCCTATAGCTCCTACGAGCAGTACTTC.

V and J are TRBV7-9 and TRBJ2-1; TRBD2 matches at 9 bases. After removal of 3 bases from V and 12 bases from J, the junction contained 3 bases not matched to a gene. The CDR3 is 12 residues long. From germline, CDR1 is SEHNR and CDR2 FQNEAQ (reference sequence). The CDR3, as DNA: TGTGCCAGCAGCTTGAGGCGGGAGGGGCAGTTCTTC. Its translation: CASSLRREGQFF.

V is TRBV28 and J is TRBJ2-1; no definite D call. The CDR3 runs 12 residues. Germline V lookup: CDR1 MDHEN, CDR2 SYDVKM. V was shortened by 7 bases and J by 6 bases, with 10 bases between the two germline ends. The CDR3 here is CASNLLGNEQFF. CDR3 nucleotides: TGTGCCAGCAACCTGCTCGGCAATGAGCAGTTCTTC. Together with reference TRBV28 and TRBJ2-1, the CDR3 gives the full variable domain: DVKVTQSSRYLVKRTGEKVFLECVQDMDHENMFWYRQDPGLGLRLIYFSYDVKMKEKGDIPEGYSVSREKKERFSLILESASTNQTSMYLCASNLLGNEQFFGPGTRLTVL.

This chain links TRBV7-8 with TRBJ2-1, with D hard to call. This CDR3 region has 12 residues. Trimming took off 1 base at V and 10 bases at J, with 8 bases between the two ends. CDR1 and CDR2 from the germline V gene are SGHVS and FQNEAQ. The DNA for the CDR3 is TGTGCCAGCAGCTTAGGAGGCGACGAGCAGTTCTTC. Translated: CASSLGGDEQFF.

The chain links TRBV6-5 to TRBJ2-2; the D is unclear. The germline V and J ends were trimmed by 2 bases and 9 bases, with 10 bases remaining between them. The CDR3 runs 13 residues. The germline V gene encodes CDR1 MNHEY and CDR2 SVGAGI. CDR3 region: CASSYKVLWELFF. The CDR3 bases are TGTGCCAGCAGTTACAAGGTTCTCTGGGAGCTGTTTTTT.

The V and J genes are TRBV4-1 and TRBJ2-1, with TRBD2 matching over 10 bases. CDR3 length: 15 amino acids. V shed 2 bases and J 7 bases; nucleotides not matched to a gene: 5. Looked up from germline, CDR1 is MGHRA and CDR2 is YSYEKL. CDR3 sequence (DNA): TGCGCCAGCAGCCAAACTAGCGGGATTATGAATGAGCAGTTCTTC. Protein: CASSQTSGIMNEQFF.

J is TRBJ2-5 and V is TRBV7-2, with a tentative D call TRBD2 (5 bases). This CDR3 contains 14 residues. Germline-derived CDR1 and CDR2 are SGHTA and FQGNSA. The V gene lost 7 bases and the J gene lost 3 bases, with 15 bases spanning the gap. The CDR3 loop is CASTPGVGKETQYF. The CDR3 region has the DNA TGTGCCAGCACCCCCGGGGTTGGGAAAGAGACCCAGTACTTC.

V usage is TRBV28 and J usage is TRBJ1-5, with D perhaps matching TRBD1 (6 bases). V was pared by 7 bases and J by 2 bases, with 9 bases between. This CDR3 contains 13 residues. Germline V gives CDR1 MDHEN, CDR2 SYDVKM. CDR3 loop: CASTPGGNQPQHF. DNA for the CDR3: TGTGCCAGCACGCCAGGGGGCAATCAGCCCCAGCATTTT.

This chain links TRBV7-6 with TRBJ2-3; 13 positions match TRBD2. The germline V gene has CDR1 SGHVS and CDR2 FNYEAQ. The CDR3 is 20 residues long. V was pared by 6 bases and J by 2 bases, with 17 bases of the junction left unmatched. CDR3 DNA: TGTGCCAGCAGTCTCCGGACTAGCGGGAGCGACTGGGTAATCACAGATACGCAGTATTTT. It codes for CASSLRTSGSDWVITDTQYF.